The sequence of this T cell receptor beta chain was determined in a study of cytomegalovirus exposure and HLA in healthy donors. The PCR employed 60 Vbeta primers together with 13 Jbeta primers. Sequencing was performed with immunoSEQ multiplex PCR; in TCRdb, only in-frame clones are kept and a portion is missing. The sample holds 150,000 to 180,000 clones; approximately 69% are singletons and the top ten take under 2.5%. Study results and caveats: Most observed TCR sequences were rare, whereas some public TCRs were detected in many donors. Researchers had no immune exposure information except CMV serostatus available.

In regard to this clone: Its target is not known.

Germline values: CDR1 ENHRY, CDR2 SYGVKD. V dropped 11 bases and J dropped 4 bases, with 17 bases sitting between them. CDR3 length: 13 amino acids. Material: PBMCs. V is TRBV10-3 and J is TRBJ1-1; a possible D gene is TRBD1 (5 bases). The origin of this receptor is a man aged 30-40 years in good health and CMV-seronegative. CDR3 residues: CAPRGARSTEAFF. The CDR3 region has the DNA TGTGCCCCCCGTGGGGCGAGAAGCACTGAAGCTTTCTTT.